The clone carrying this T cell receptor beta chain was picked up a small number of times. Antigen unknown. The authors incorporated unique molecular identifiers into the TCR beta cDNA libraries. T cells numbering roughly 0.9 to 11 million gave rise to 400,000 to 550,000 cDNA molecules. TCRdb recomputed calls from the PCR reads with MiXCR, one row per CDR3 protein. The sample lists roughly 410,000 distinct CDR3 sequences, about a third occurring once. The CDR3 totals 13 residues. The V and J ends lost 1 base and 8 bases respectively, with 11 bases between them. Germline assignment: CDR1 LNHNV and CDR2 YYDKDF (reference sequence). The data originate from a study of post-analysis software for immune sequencing data. Overall study: The patients showed relapsing-remitting, secondary progressive and progressive-relapsing multiple sclerosis courses.

Whole-study findings and limits: Controls had lower frequencies than patients of roughly five TRBV segments, which included TRBV5-6, TRBV5-1 and TRBV20-1. A significant reduction in normalized Chao1 diversity was observed in multiple sclerosis patients versus controls. Samples prepared in the same batch strongly co-clustered by F measure.

The V gene is TRBV15, the J gene TRBJ1-2; no reliable D call. The sequence was collected from a girl between 5 and 17 years old with multiple sclerosis. Input material: blood. The DNA of the CDR3 is TGTGCCACCAGCAGAGCCAGAGAAGGGGGCTACACCTTC. It specifies CATSRAREGGYTF.